A selection of T cell receptor beta chains follows, all from one sample in a study of regulatory T cells in long-lasting Graves disease. Each CDR3 protein is one row after TCRdb ran MiXCR on the multiplex PCR reads. The data contain about 560,000 distinct CDR3 sequences, about 16% of them singletons. This sample also belongs to another study, concerning T cells in Graves' hyperthyroidism and ophthalmopathy.

The material sequenced was peripheral blood mononuclear cells (PBMCs), taken at new diagnosis, from a patient treated with antithyroid drugs. The receptors originated from a young man with Graves disease. Each CDR3 is given with its conserved first and last residue. Fields, in order: CDR3 DNA, CDR3 protein, V gene, D gene, clone size, J gene. A D gene is named only where the DNA matches it firmly. Where a row states a size, it is once, few, many or the class of an expanded clone; other rows omit it.

CDR3nt: TGTGCCAGCAGCGTAAGGGGAGACTCTGGAAACACCATATATTTT
CDR3aa: CASSVRGDSGNTIYF
v_gene: TRBV9
d_gene: -
abundance: many
j_gene: TRBJ1-3

CDR3nt: TGTGCCAGCAGCGTAGGACAGGGGGGGCATCAGCCCCAGCATTTT
CDR3aa: CASSVGQGGHQPQHF
v_gene: TRBV2
d_gene: TRBD1
abundance: -
j_gene: TRBJ1-5

CDR3nt: TGTGCCAGCAGTTTAGGGATCAGTAATGAAAAACTGTTTTTT
CDR3aa: CASSLGISNEKLFF
v_gene: TRBV12-3/TRBV12-4
d_gene: -
abundance: -
j_gene: TRBJ1-4

CDR3nt: TGTGCCAGCAGCGGGCGGACAGGGGTGGGCTACACCTTC
CDR3aa: CASSGRTGVGYTF
v_gene: TRBV9
d_gene: TRBD1
abundance: -
j_gene: TRBJ1-2

CDR3nt: TGCAGTGCCGCCCGGAGTCCCACTGAAGCTTTCTTT
CDR3aa: CSAARSPTEAFF
v_gene: TRBV20-1
d_gene: -
abundance: -
j_gene: TRBJ1-1

CDR3nt: TGTGCCAGCACCTCACAGGGAAGCTCCTACAATGAGCAGTTCTTC
CDR3aa: CASTSQGSSYNEQFF
v_gene: TRBV12-3/TRBV12-4
d_gene: -
abundance: many
j_gene: TRBJ2-1

CDR3nt: TGTGCCAGCAGTTACGGGCTAGGCAATGAGCAGTTCTTC
CDR3aa: CASSYGLGNEQFF
v_gene: TRBV27
d_gene: -
abundance: -
j_gene: TRBJ2-1

CDR3nt: TGTGCCAGCAGTGGGATGGGGGCCACGGACAATGAGCAGTTCTTC
CDR3aa: CASSGMGATDNEQFF
v_gene: TRBV2
d_gene: -
abundance: many
j_gene: TRBJ2-1

CDR3nt: TGTGCCAGCAGTTACTCGACAGGGCCGAACTATGGCTACACCTTC
CDR3aa: CASSYSTGPNYGYTF
v_gene: TRBV6-5
d_gene: TRBD1
abundance: many
j_gene: TRBJ1-2

CDR3nt: TGCAGCGTTGAAACGGACAGGGGGAAATTCTTC
CDR3aa: CSVETDRGKFF
v_gene: TRBV29-1
d_gene: TRBD1
abundance: few
j_gene: TRBJ2-1